The subject of this entry is one TCR beta chain. This clone has just one count. Its binding antigen is unknown. No clone much larger than this one lies a single base away; base qualities are absent. This sample was included in a study of T cell changes during pregnancy in multiple sclerosis (dated by TCRdb to the late 2010s). About the full investigation: The study examined how the T cell repertoire changed over the course of pregnancy in women with multiple sclerosis.

Library prep was done by the immunoSEQ multiplex PCR assay. Entries here come from immuneACCESS through TCRdb and include only in-frame sequences with V and J called. Some clones fail to appear in such tables; in the studies checked, an unresolved V gene covers under half of the shortfall, and the cause of the remainder is unknown. Present in this sample are approximately 92,000 clones, approximately 93% of which were seen just once. Jointly, the top ten make up 0.99% of the sample. The sequence was obtained from a female donor with multiple sclerosis, enrolled in a pregnancy study. The material was peripheral blood, obtained after pregnancy.

For the CDR3, the sequence is CASSQVRGSEQYF. The DNA is TGCGCCAGCAGCCAAGTTCGGGGGTCCGAGCAGTACTTC. Rearrangement joined TRBV4-1 to TRBJ2-7; the D gene is perhaps TRBD2, from 6 matching bases. Trimming takes 1 base from V and 6 bases from J, and the germline ends sit 10 bases apart. The CDR3 sequence holds 13 residues, the cysteine and phenylalanine included. Of all the DNA, just the CDR3 is kept, 39 bases in frame from base 1. CDR1 and CDR2, per the germline V gene, are MGHRA and YSYEKL.